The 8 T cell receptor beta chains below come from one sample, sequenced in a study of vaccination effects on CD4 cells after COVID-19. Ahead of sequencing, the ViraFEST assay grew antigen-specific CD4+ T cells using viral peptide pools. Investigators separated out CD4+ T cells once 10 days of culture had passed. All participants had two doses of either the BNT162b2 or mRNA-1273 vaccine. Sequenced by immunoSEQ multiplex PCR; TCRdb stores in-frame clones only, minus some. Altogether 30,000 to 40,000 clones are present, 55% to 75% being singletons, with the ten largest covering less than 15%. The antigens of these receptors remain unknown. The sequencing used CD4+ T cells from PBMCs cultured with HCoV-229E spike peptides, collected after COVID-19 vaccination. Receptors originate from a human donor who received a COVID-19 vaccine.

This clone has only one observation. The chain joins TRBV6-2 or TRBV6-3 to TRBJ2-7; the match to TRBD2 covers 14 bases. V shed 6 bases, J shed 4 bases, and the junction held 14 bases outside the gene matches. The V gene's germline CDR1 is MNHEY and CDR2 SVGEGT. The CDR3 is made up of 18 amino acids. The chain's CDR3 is CASSPRTSGRPTGYEQYF. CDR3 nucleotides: TGTGCCAGCAGCCCGCGGACTAGCGGGAGGCCCACCGGGTACGAGCAGTACTTC.

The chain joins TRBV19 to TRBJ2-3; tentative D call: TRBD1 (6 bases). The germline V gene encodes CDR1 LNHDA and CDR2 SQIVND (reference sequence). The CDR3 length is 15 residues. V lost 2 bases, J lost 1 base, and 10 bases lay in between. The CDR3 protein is CASSISYRGTDTQYF. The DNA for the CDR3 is TGTGCCAGTAGTATAAGCTACAGGGGCACAGATACGCAGTATTTT.

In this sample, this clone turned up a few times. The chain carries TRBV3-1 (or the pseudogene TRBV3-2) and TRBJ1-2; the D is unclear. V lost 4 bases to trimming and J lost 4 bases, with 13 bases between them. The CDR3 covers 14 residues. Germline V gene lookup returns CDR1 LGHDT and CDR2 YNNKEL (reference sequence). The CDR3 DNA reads TGTGCCAGCAGCCGTGGAGTCTCTAGCTATGGCTACACCTTC. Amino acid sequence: CASSRGVSSYGYTF.

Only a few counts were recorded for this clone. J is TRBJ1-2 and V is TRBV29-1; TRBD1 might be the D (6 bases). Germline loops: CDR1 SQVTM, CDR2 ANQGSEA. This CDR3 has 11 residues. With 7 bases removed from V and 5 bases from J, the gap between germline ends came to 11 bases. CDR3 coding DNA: TGCAGCGCCGCGACAGGTTATGGCTACACCTTC. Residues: CSAATGYGYTF. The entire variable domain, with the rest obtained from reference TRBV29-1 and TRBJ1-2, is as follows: SAVISQKPSRDICQRGTSLTIQCQVDSQVTMMFWYRQQPGQSLTLIATANQGSEATYESGFVIDKFPISRPNLTFSTLTVSNMSPEDSSIYLCSAATGYGYTFGSGTRLTVV.

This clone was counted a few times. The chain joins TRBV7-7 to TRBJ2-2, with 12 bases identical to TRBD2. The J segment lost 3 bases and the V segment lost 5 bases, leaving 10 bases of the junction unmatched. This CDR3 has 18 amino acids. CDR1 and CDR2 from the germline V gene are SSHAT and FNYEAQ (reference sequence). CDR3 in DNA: TGTGCCAGCAGCCCAGCTAGCGGGAGGGCCCCTTACACCGGGGAGCTGTTTTTT. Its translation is CASSPASGRAPYTGELFF.

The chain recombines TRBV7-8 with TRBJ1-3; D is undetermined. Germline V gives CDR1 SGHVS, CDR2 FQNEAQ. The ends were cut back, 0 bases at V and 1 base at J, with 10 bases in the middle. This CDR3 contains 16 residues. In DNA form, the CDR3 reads TGTGCCAGCAGCTTAGCGGGAGTGGGGTCTGGAAACACCATATATTTT. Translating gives CASSLAGVGSGNTIYF.

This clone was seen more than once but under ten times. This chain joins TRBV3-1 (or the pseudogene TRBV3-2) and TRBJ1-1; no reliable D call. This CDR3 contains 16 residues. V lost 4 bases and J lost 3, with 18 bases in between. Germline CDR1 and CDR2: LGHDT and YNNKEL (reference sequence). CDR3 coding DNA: TGTGCCAGCAGCCCCGGATCGATTCGGGTATACACTGAAGCTTTCTTT. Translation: CASSPGSIRVYTEAFF.

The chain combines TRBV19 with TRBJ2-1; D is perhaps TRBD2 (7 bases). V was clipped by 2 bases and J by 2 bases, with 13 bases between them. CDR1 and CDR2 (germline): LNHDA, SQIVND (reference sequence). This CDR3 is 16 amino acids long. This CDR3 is CASSILLGGAYNEQFF. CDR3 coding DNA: TGTGCCAGTAGTATACTCTTAGGGGGGGCCTACAATGAGCAGTTCTTC.